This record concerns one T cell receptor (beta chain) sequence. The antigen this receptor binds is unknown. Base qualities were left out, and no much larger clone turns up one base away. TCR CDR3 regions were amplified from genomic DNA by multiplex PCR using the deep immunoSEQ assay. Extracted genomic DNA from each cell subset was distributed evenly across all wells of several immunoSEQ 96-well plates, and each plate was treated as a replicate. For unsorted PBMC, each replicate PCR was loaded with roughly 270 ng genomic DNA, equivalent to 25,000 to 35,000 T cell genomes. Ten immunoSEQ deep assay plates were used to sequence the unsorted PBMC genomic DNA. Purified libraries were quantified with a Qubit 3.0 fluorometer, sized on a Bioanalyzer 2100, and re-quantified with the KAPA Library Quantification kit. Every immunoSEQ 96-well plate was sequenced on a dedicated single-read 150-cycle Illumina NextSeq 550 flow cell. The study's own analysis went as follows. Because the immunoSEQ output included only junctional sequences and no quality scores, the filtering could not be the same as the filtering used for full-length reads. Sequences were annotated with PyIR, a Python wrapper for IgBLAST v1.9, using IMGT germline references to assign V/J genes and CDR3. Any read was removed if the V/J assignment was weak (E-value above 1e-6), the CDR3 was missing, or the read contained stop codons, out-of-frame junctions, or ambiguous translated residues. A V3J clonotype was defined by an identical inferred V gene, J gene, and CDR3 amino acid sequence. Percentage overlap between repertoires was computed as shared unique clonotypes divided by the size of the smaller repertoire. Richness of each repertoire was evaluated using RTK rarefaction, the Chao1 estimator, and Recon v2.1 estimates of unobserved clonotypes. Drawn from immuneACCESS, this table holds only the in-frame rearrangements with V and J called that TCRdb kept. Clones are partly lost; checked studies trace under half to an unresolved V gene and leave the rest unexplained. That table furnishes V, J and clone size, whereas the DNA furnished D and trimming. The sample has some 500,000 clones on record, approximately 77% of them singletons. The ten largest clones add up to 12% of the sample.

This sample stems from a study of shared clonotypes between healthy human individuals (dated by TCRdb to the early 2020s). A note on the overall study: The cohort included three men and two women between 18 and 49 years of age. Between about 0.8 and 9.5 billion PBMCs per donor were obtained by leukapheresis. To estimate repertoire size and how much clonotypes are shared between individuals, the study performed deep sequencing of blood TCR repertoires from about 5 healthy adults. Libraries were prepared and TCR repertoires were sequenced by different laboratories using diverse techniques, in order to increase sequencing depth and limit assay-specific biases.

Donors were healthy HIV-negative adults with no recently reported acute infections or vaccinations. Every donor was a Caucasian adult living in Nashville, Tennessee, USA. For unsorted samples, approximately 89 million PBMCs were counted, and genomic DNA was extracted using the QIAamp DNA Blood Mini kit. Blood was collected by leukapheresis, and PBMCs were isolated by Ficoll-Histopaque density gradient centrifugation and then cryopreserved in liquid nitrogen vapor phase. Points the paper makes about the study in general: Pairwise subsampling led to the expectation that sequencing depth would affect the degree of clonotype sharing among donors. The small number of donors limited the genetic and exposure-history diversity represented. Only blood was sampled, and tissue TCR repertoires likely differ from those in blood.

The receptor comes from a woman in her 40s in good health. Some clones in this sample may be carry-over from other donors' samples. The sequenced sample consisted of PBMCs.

At the DNA level, the sequence is TGTGCCAGCAGCACACTGGTAGCGGGAGGGAGCTCCTACGAGCAGTACTTC. Its protein is CASSTLVAGGSSYEQYF. The sequence is built from TRBV7-9 and TRBJ2-7; 11 central bases correspond to TRBD2. According to the germline V gene (reference sequence), CDR1 reads SEHNR and CDR2 reads FQNEAQ. CDR3 length: 17 amino acids, cysteine to phenylalanine. The DNA shown is the 51-base CDR3, in frame from base 1. Trimming accounts for 5 bases at V and 0 bases at J, while the number of junction bases matched to no gene is 9. Supplemented by the reference TRBV7-9 and TRBJ2-7 proteins around the CDR3, the complete variable domain is DTGVSQNPRHKITKRGQNVTFRCDPISEHNRLYWYRQTLGQGPEFLTYFQNEAQLEKSRLLSDRFSAERPKGSFSTLEIQRTEQGDSAMYLCASSTLVAGGSSYEQYFGPGTRLTVT.